A single sample is the source of the 17 T cell receptor beta chains below, sequenced in a study of blood T cell repertoires in COVID-19. Libraries were prepared by immunoSEQ multiplex PCR; TCRdb keeps only in-frame clonotypes and omits some of them. The sample comprises around 390,000 clones, approximately 87% of which are singletons, and roughly a tenth rests with the top ten. Sample: PBMCs or T cells enriched from blood (not recorded which). The origin of the receptors is a woman aged 45-65 years who had recovered from COVID-19.

This chain uses TRBV11-2 with TRBJ1-1, with D possibly TRBD1 on 6 matching bases. The germline gives CDR1 SGHAT, CDR2 FQNNGV. The length of the CDR3 is 15 residues. The V and J ends lost 5 bases and 7 bases respectively, with 20 bases between them. The CDR3, as DNA: TGTGCCAGCAGCACCTTTACAGGGAACCCCTTTGAAGCTTTCTTT. Its translation is CASSTFTGNPFEAFF.

The chain uses TRBV4-2 and TRBJ2-3, with D hard to call. Germline V gene data show CDR1 as LGHNA and CDR2 as YNFKEQ. V was clipped by 1 base and J by 2 bases, with 13 bases between them. The CDR3 covers 16 residues. CDR3 protein: CASSQVLEIHTDTQYF. CDR3 sequence (DNA): TGTGCCAGCAGCCAAGTGCTAGAAATCCACACAGATACGCAGTATTTT.

V and J are TRBV24-1 and TRBJ2-2; 7 nucleotides line up with TRBD2. V trimming: 1 base; J trimming: 5 bases; junction bases outside the gene matches: 6. The CDR3 consists of 16 residues. Germline V CDR1 and CDR2: KGHDR, SFDVKD. CDR3 sequence (DNA): TGTGCCACCAGTGATTTAGGCCTAGCGGAAACCGGGGAGCTGTTTTTT. Protein: CATSDLGLAETGELFF.

This chain connects TRBV7-9 to TRBJ2-5; TRBD1 matches at 9 bases. Trimming took 5 bases from V and 5 from J; bases not matched to a gene: 9. CDR3 length: 15 residues. Germline values: CDR1 SEHNR, CDR2 FQNEAQ (reference sequence). CDR3 amino acids: CASSTQGATRETQYF. Written as DNA, the CDR3 is TGTGCCAGCAGCACACAGGGGGCCACACGGGAGACCCAGTACTTC.

The J gene is TRBJ2-2, the V gene TRBV6-5; D may be TRBD1 (5 bases). Germline lookup yields CDR1 MNHEY and CDR2 SVGAGI. V was trimmed by 7 bases and J by 2 bases, leaving 14 bases between them. The CDR3 extends over 15 amino acids. CDR3 sequence reads: CASKPGHQNTGELFF. The CDR3 coding sequence is TGTGCCAGCAAGCCCGGACACCAAAACACCGGGGAGCTGTTTTTT.

The chain employs TRBV23-1 and TRBJ2-5; D perhaps matches TRBD2 (5 bases). TRBV23-1 qualifies as an ORF whose function is uncertain. CDR3 size: 15 residues. V lost 3 bases and J lost 5, with 16 bases in between. The chain's CDR3 is CASSQPRAGEETQYF. CDR3 nucleotide sequence: TGCGCCAGCAGTCAGCCAAGGGCCGGGGAGGAGACCCAGTACTTC.

J is TRBJ1-2 and V is TRBV6-1; the match to TRBD1 covers 8 bases. The CDR3 loop spans 16 amino acids. After removal of 0 bases from V and 2 bases from J, the junction contained 5 bases not matched to a gene. The V gene's germline CDR1 is MNHNS and CDR2 SASEGT. The CDR3 region is CASSEALGQGNYGYTF. The CDR3, as DNA: TGTGCCAGCAGTGAAGCCCTCGGACAGGGCAACTATGGCTACACCTTC.

The chain uses TRBV5-1 and TRBJ1-1, with 7 bases lining up with TRBD1. J was trimmed by 5 bases and V by 6 bases; bases with no gene match: 10. The CDR3 runs to 14 residues. The V gene's germline CDR1 is SGHRS and CDR2 YFSETQ. The CDR3, as DNA: TGCGCCAGCAACCCCCAGACAGGGTTAACTGAAGCTTTCTTT. Its translation: CASNPQTGLTEAFF.

The J gene is TRBJ1-2, the V gene TRBV14; D unresolved. The germline CDR1 and CDR2 sequences are SGHDN and FVKESK. V gave up 1 base and J gave up 2 bases, with 17 bases separating them. There are 17 residues in the CDR3. As DNA, the CDR3 is TGTGCCAGCAGCCAAGGTAACCCCCGTGGAGCAAACTATGGCTACACCTTC. The encoded protein is CASSQGNPRGANYGYTF.

The chain carries TRBV6-5 and TRBJ1-1, with D possibly being TRBD1 (6 bases). The germline gives CDR1 MNHEY, CDR2 SVGAGI. The germline V and J ends were trimmed by 4 bases and 6 bases, with 9 bases remaining between them. The CDR3 sequence is 12 residues long. CDR3 loop: CASSSGAAEAFF. Written as DNA, the CDR3 is TGTGCCAGCAGTTCAGGGGCAGCTGAAGCTTTCTTT.

V is TRBV19 and J is TRBJ1-4, with TRBD1 matching over 8 bases. This CDR3 has 15 amino acids. Germline V CDR1 and CDR2: LNHDA, SQIVND (reference sequence). After removal of 5 bases from V and 2 bases from J, the junction contained 4 bases not matched to a gene. In DNA form, the CDR3 reads TGTGCCAGTAGTCCAACAGGGGGGACTAATGAAAAACTGTTTTTT. Protein: CASSPTGGTNEKLFF.

The CDR3 region has the DNA TGTGCGGAAGGAACAGGGACCGGTCGCTATGGCTACACCTTC. The encoded protein is CAEGTGTGRYGYTF. The V and J genes are TRBV30 and TRBJ1-2; maybe TRBD1 (6 bases). CDR1 GTSNPN and CDR2 SVGIG come from the germline V gene (reference sequence). The CDR3 length is 14 residues.

This clone was detected only once. This rearrangement joins TRBV19 to TRBJ1-5; D unresolved. Germline V CDR1 and CDR2: LNHDA, SQIVND (reference sequence). V was trimmed by 10 bases and J by 5 bases, leaving 12 bases between them. The CDR3 is 12 residues long. The CDR3 loop is CATDTTYQPQHF. DNA for the CDR3: TGTGCCACCGACACGACGTATCAGCCCCAGCATTTT.

The chain joins TRBV5-1 to TRBJ2-7; 9 nucleotides line up with TRBD1. The V gene end was trimmed by 2 bases and the J gene end by 0 bases; junction bases not matched to a gene: 3. There are 15 residues in the CDR3. Germline CDR1 and CDR2: SGHRS and YFSETQ. The CDR3, as DNA: TGCGCCAGCAGCTTAACGACAGGGGGCTCCTACGAGCAGTACTTC. Residues: CASSLTTGGSYEQYF.

The sample holds one count of this clone. The V and J genes are TRBV5-1 and TRBJ2-7, with 9 nucleotides matching TRBD1. The germline gives CDR1 SGHRS, CDR2 YFSETQ. The CDR3 loop spans 14 amino acids. The J segment lost 4 bases and the V segment lost 4 bases, leaving 6 bases of the junction unmatched. The CDR3 spells CASSPGTGMYEQYF. The CDR3 DNA is TGCGCCAGCAGCCCAGGGACAGGGATGTACGAGCAGTACTTC.

The V and J genes are TRBV2 and TRBJ1-5, with 7 bases fitting TRBD1. The CDR3 totals 13 residues. Unmatched junction bases numbered 7, after V lost 10 bases and J lost 4 bases. Germline lookup yields CDR1 SNHLY and CDR2 FYNNEI. The CDR3 DNA sequence: TGTGCCACCACGGGACAGATAAATCAGCCCCAGCATTTT. Its protein product is CATTGQINQPQHF.

This chain uses TRBV5-6 with TRBJ2-1, with a possible D match to TRBD2 (6 bases). V was cut by 4 bases and J by 8 bases, with 19 bases left in between. The CDR3 is 15 residues long. Germline V gene data show CDR1 as SGHDT and CDR2 as YYEEEE. The CDR3 loop is CASSQERGLLDEQFF. The CDR3 nucleotides read TGTGCCAGCAGCCAGGAGAGGGGACTCTTAGATGAGCAGTTCTTC.